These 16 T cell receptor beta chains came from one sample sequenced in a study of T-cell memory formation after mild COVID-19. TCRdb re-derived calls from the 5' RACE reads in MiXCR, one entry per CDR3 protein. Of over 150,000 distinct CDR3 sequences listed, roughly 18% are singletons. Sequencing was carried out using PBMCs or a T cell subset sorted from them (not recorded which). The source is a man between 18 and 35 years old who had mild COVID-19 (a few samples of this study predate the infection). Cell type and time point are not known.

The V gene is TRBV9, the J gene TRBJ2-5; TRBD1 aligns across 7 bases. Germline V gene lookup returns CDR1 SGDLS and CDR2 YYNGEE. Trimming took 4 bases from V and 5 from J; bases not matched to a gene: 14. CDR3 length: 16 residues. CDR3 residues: CASSPTMGQGVETQYF. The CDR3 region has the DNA TGTGCCAGCAGCCCCACCATGGGGCAGGGGGTCGAGACCCAGTACTTC.

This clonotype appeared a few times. CDR3 residues: CSAVSGGPDTQYF. Written as DNA, the CDR3 is TGCAGTGCTGTAAGCGGGGGTCCAGATACGCAGTATTTT. The chain uses TRBV20-1 and TRBJ2-3; 8 nucleotides agree with TRBD2. Losses at the gene ends were 5 bases for V and 4 bases for J; bases not matched to a gene: 5. CDR1 is DFQATT and CDR2 is SNEGSKA in the germline V gene (reference sequence). This CDR3 region has 13 residues.

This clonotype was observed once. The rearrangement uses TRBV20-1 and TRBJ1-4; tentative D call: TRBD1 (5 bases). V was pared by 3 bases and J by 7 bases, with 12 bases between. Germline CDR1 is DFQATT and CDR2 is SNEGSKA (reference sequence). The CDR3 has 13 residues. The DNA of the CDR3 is TGCAGTGCTAGCCCAGGGCAGGTTGAAAAACTGTTTTTT. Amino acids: CSASPGQVEKLFF.

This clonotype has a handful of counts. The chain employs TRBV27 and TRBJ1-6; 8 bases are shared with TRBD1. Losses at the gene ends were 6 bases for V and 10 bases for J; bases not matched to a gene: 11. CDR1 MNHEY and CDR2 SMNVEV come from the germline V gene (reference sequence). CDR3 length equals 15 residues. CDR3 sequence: CASRTWTGPNSPLHF. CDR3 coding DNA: TGTGCCAGCAGAACTTGGACAGGGCCGAACTCACCCCTCCACTTT.

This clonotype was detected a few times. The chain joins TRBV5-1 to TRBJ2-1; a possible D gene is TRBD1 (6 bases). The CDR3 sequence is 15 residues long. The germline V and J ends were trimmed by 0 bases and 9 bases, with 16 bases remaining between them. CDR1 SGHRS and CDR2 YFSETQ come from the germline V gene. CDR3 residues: CASSLGVGAQGEQFF. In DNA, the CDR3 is TGCGCCAGCAGCTTGGGAGTGGGGGCCCAGGGTGAGCAGTTCTTC.

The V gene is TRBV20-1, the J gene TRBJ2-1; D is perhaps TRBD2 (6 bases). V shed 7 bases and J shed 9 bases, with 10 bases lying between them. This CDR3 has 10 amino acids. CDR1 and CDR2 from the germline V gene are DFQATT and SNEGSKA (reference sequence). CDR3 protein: CSGQEGEQFF. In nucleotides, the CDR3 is TGCAGTGGGCAGGAGGGTGAGCAGTTCTTC.

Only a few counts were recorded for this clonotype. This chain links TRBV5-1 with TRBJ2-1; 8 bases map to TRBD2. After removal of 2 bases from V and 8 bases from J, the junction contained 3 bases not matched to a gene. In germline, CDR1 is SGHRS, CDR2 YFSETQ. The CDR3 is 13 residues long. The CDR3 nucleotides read TGCGCCAGCAGCTTTAGCGGGGTTCATGAGCAGTTCTTC. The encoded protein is CASSFSGVHEQFF. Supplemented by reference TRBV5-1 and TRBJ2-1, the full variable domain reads KAGVTQTPRYLIKTRGQQVTLSCSPISGHRSVSWYQQTPGQGLQFLFEYFSETQRNKGNFPGRFSGRQFSNSRSEMNVSTLELGDSALYLCASSFSGVHEQFFGPGTRLTVL.

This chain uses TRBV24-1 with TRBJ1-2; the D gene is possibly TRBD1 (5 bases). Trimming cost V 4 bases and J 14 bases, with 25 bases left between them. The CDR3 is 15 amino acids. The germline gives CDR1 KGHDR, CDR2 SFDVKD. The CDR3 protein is CATSDPGRLPYMLTF. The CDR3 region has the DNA TGTGCCACCAGTGACCCGGGACGGCTCCCATATATGTTGACCTTC.

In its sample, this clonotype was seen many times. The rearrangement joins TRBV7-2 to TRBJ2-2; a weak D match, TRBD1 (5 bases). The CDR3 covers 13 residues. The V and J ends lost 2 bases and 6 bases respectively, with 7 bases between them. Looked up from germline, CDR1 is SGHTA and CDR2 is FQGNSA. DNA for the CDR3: TGTGCCAGCAGCTTACAGGGCTCCGGGGAGCTGTTTTTT. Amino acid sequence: CASSLQGSGELFF.

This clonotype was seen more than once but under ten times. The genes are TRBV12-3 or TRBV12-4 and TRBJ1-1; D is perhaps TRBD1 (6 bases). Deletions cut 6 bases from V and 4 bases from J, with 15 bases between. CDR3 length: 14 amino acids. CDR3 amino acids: CASRHRVGLTEAFF. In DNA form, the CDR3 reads TGTGCCAGCAGGCACAGGGTAGGTCTCACTGAAGCTTTCTTT.

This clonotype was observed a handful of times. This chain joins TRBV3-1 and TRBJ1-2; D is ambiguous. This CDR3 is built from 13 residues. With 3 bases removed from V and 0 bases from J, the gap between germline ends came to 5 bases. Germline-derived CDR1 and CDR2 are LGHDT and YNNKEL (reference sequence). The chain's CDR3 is CASSQTSNYGYTF. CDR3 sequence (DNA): TGTGCCAGCAGCCAGACATCTAACTATGGCTACACCTTC.

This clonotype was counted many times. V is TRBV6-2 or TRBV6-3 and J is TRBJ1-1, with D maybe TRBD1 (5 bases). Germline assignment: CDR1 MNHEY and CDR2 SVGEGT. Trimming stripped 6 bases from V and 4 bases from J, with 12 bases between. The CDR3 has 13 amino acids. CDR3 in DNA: TGTGCCAGCAGCAGGCAGGGAGGCACTGAAGCTTTCTTT. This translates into CASSRQGGTEAFF.

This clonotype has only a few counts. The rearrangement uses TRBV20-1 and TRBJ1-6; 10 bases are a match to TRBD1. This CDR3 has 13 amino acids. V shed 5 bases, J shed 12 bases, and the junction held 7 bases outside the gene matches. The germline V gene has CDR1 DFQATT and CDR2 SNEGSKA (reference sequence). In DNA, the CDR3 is TGCAGTGCTGGACAGGGGGGATTCTTACCCCTCCACTTT. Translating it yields CSAGQGGFLPLHF.

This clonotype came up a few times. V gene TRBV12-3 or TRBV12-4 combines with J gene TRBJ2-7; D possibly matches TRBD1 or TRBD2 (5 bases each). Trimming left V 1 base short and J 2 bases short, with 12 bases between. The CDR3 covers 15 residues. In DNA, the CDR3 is TGTGCCAGCAGTTTAGGTGGGGACGGAGCCTACGAGCAGTACTTC. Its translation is CASSLGGDGAYEQYF.

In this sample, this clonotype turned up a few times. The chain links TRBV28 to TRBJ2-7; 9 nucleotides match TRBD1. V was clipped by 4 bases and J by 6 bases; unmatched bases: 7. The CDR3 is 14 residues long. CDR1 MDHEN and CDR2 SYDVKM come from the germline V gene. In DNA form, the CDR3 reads TGTGCCAGCAGTTATCTCCGGGACAGGGTCGAGCAGTACGTC. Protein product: CASSYLRDRVEQYV.

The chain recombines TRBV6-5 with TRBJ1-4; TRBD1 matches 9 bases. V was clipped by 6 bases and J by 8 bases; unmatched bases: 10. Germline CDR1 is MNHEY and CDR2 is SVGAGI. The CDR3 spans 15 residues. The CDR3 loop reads CASSYEGTGYEKLFF. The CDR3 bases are TGTGCCAGCAGCTACGAGGGGACAGGGTACGAAAAACTGTTTTTT.